This TCR beta chain was sequenced in a study of OX40 agonist ivuxolimab in advanced cancers. Profiling relied on immunoSEQ multiplex PCR, and the TCRdb table lists in-frame clones only, not all of them. The data show fewer than 85,000 clones, over 75% seen once. Germline CDR1 reads MNHEY; CDR2 reads SVGAGI. CDR3 size: 15 residues. The V segment lost 5 bases and the J segment 5 bases; nucleotides outside the gene matches: 8. This chain uses TRBV6-5 with TRBJ1-1; 10 bases fit TRBD1. This TCR was recovered from an adult with an advanced solid tumor such as melanoma, head and neck, liver or kidney cancer. The sample was CD4+ or CD8+ T cells sorted from blood, taken in a trial of the OX40 agonist ivuxolimab. The CDR3 DNA reads TGTGCCAGCAGTACTACGACAGGGGGCCAGACTGAAGCTTTCTTT. Amino acids: CASSTTTGGQTEAFF.